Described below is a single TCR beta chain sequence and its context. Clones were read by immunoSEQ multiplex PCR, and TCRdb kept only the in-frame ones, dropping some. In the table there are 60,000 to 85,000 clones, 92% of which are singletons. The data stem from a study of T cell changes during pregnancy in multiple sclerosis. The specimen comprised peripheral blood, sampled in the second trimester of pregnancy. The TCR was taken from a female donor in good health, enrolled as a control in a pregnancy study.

CDR3 DNA sequence: TGTGCCAGCAGCTTAAAATCGGTGATGACAGTACGTAATGAAAAACTGTTTTTT. It encodes CASSLKSVMTVRNEKLFF. V gene TRBV5-5 combines with J gene TRBJ1-4, with D tentatively TRBD1 (5 bases). Germline V gene sequence: CDR1 SGHKS, CDR2 YYEKEE (reference sequence). This CDR3 has 18 amino acids. The V and J ends lost 2 bases and 4 bases respectively, with 21 bases between them. The whole variable domain, filled in from reference TRBV5-5 and TRBJ1-4, reads DAGVTQSPTHLIKTRGQQVTLRCSPISGHKSVSWYQQVLGQGPQFIFQYYEKEERGRGNFPDRFSARQFPNYSSELNVNALLLGDSALYLCASSLKSVMTVRNEKLFFGSGTQLSVL.